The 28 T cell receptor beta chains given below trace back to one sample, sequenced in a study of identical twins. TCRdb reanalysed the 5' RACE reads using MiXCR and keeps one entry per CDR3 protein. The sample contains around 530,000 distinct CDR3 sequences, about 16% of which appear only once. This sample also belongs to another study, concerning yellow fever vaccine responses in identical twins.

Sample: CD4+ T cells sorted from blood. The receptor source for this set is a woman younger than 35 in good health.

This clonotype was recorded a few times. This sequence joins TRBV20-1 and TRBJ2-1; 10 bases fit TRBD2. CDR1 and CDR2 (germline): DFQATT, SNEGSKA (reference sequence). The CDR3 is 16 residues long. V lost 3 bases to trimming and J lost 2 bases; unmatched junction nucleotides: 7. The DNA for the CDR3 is TGCAGTGCTAGGCGGGCTAGCGGGGGAGCCTACAATGAGCAGTTCTTC. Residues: CSARRASGGAYNEQFF.

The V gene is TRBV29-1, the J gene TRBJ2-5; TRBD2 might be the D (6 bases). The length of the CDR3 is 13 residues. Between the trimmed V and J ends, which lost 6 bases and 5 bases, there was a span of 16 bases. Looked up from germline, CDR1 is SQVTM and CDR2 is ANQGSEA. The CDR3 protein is CSVPSGSGETQYF. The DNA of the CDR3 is TGCAGCGTCCCCTCAGGGAGCGGGGAGACCCAGTACTTC.

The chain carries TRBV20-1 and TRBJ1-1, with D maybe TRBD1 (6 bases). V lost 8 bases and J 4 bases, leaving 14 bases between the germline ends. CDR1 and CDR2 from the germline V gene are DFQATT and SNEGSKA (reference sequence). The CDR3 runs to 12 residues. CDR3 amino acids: CSKGTFGTEAFF. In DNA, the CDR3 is TGCAGTAAAGGGACATTTGGCACTGAAGCTTTCTTT.

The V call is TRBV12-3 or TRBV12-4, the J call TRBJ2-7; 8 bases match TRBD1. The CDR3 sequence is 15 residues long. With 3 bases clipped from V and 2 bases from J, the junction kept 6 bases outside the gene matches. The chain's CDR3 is CASSFGTGVPYEQYF. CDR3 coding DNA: TGTGCCAGCAGTTTTGGGACAGGAGTGCCCTACGAGCAGTACTTC.

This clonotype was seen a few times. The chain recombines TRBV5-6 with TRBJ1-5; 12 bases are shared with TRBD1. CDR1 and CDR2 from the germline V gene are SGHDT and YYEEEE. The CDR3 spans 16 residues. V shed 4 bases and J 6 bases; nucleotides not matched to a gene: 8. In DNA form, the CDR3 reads TGTGCCAGCAGCAGGACCGGGACAGGGGGCGTTCAGCCCCAGCATTTT. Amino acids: CASSRTGTGGVQPQHF.

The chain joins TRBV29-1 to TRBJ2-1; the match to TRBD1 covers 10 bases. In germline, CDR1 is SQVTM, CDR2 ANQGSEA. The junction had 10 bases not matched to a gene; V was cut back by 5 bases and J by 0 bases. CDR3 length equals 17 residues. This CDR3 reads CSVLGTGDLHSYNEQFF. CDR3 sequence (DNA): TGCAGCGTTCTCGGGACAGGGGACCTACACTCCTACAATGAGCAGTTCTTC.

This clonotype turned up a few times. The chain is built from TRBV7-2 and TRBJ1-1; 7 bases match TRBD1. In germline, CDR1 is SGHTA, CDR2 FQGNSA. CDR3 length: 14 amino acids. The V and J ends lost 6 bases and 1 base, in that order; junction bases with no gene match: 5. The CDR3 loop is CASRLGQTNTEAFF. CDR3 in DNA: TGTGCCAGCAGGCTGGGACAGACGAACACTGAAGCTTTCTTT. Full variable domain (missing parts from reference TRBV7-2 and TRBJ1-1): GAGVSQSPSNKVTEKGKDVELRCDPISGHTALYWYRQSLGQGLEFLIYFQGNSAPDKSGLPSDRFSAERTGGSVSTLTIQRTQQEDSAVYLCASRLGQTNTEAFFGQGTRLTVV.

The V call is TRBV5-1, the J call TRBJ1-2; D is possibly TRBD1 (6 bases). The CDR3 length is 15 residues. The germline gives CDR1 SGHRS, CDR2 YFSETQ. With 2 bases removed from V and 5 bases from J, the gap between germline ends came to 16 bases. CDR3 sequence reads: CASSFSPGGRYGYTF. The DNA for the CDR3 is TGCGCCAGCAGCTTTTCCCCGGGGGGGCGTTATGGCTACACCTTC.

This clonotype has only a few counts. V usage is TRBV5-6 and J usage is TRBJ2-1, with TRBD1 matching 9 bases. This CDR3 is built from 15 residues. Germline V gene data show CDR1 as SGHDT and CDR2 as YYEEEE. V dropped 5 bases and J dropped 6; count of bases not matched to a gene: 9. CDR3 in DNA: TGTGCCAGCAGTCCCGACAGGGGGGAAGGCAATGAGCAGTTCTTC. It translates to CASSPDRGEGNEQFF.

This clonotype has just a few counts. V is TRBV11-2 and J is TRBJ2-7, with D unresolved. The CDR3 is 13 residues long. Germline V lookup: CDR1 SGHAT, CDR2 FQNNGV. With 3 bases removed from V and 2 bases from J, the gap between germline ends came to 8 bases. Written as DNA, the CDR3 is TGTGCCAGCAGCTTGGGCAGAACCTACGAGCAGTACGTC. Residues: CASSLGRTYEQYV.

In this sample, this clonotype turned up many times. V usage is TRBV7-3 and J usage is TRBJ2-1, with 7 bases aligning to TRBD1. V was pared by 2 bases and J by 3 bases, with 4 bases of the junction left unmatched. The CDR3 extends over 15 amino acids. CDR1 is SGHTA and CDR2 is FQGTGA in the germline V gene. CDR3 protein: CASSLSAGGYNEQFF. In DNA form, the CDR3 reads TGTGCCAGCAGCTTATCGGCAGGGGGCTACAATGAGCAGTTCTTC. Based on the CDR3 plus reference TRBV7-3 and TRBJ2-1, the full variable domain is GAGVSQTPSNKVTEKGKYVELRCDPISGHTALYWYRQSLGQGPEFLIYFQGTGAADDSGLPNDRFFAVRPEGSVSTLKIQRTERGDSAVYLCASSLSAGGYNEQFFGPGTRLTVL.

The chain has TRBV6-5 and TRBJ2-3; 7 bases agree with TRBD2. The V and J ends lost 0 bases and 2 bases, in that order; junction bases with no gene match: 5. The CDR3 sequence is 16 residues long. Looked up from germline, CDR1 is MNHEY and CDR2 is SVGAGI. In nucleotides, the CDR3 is TGTGCCAGCAGTTACTCTGGCGGGAGTTACACAGATACGCAGTATTTT. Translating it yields CASSYSGGSYTDTQYF.

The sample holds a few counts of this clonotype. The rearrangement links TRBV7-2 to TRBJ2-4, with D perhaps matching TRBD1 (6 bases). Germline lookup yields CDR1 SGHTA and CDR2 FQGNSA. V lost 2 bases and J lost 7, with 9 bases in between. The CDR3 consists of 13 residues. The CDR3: CASSLFGQNIQYF. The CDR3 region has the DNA TGTGCCAGCAGCTTATTCGGACAGAACATTCAGTACTTC.

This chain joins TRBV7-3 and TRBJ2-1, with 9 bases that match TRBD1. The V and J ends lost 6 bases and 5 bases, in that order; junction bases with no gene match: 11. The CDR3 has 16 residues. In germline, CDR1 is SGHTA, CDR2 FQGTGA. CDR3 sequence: CASSREQGALDNEQFF. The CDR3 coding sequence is TGTGCCAGCAGTCGTGAACAGGGGGCTTTGGACAATGAGCAGTTCTTC.

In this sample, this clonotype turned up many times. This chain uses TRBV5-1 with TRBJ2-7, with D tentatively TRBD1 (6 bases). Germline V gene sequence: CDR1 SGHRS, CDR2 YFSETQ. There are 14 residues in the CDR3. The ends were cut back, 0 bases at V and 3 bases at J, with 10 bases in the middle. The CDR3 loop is CASSLAAGDYEQYF. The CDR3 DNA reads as TGCGCCAGCAGCTTGGCGGCAGGGGACTACGAGCAGTACTTC. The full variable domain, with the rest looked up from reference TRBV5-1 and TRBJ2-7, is KAGVTQTPRYLIKTRGQQVTLSCSPISGHRSVSWYQQTPGQGLQFLFEYFSETQRNKGNFPGRFSGRQFSNSRSEMNVSTLELGDSALYLCASSLAAGDYEQYFGPGTRLTVT.

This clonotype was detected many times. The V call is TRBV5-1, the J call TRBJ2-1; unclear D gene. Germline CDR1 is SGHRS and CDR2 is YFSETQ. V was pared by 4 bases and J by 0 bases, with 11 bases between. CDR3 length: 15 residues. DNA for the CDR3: TGCGCCAGCAGCCCCAGCCAATCCTCCTACAATGAGCAGTTCTTC. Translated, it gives CASSPSQSSYNEQFF.

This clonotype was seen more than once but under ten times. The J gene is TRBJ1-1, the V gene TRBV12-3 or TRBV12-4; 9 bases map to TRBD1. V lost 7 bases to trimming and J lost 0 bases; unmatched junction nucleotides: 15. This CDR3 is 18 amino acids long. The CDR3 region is CASMTGGARAPMNTEAFF. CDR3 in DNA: TGTGCCAGCATGACAGGGGGGGCGCGGGCCCCCATGAACACTGAAGCTTTCTTT.

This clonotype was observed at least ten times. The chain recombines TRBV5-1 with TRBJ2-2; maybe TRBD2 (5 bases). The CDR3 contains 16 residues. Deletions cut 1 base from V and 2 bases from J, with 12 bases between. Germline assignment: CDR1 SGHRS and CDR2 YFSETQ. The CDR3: CASSLWPTKNTGELFF. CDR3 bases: TGCGCCAGCAGCTTGTGGCCGACTAAAAACACCGGGGAGCTGTTTTTT.

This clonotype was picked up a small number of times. The CDR3 here is CATKKLAGASYEQYF. The CDR3 DNA is TGTGCCACCAAAAAACTAGCGGGAGCCTCCTACGAGCAGTACTTC. This chain joins TRBV15 and TRBJ2-7; 11 nucleotides match TRBD2. Trimming cost V 7 bases and J 0 bases; bases outside gene matches: 5. This CDR3 contains 15 residues. Per germline, CDR1 LNHNV and CDR2 YYDKDF (reference sequence).

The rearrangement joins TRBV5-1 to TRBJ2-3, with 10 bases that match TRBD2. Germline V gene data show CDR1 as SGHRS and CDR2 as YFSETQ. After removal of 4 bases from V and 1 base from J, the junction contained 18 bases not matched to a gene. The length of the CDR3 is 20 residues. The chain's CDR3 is CASSLNAGTSVRRGTDTQYF. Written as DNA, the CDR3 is TGCGCCAGCAGCCTCAACGCCGGGACTAGCGTTCGTAGGGGCACAGATACGCAGTATTTT. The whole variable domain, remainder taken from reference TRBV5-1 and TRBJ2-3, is KAGVTQTPRYLIKTRGQQVTLSCSPISGHRSVSWYQQTPGQGLQFLFEYFSETQRNKGNFPGRFSGRQFSNSRSEMNVSTLELGDSALYLCASSLNAGTSVRRGTDTQYFGPGTRLTVL.

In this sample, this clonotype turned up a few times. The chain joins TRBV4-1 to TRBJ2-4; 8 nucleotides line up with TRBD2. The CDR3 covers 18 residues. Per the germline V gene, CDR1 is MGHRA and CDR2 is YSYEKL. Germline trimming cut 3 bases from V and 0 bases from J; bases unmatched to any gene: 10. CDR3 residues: CASSQTTRAGGAKNIQYF. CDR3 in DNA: TGCGCCAGCAGCCAGACTACTCGGGCGGGGGGAGCCAAAAACATTCAGTACTTC.

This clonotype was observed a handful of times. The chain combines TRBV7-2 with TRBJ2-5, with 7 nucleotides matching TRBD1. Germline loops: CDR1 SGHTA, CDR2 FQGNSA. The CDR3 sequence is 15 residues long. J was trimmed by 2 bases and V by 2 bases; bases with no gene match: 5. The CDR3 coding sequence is TGTGCCAGCAGCTTACAGACAGGGCCTCAAGAGACCCAGTACTTC. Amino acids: CASSLQTGPQETQYF.

The DNA of the CDR3 is TGTGCCATCAGCGGACAGGGCCGCGACACCGGGGAGCTGTTTTTT. The encoded protein is CAISGQGRDTGELFF. The chain has TRBV10-3 and TRBJ2-2; 8 bases fit TRBD1. This CDR3 region has 15 residues. Germline V lookup: CDR1 ENHRY, CDR2 SYGVKD. Trimming cost V 6 bases and J 3 bases; bases outside gene matches: 6.

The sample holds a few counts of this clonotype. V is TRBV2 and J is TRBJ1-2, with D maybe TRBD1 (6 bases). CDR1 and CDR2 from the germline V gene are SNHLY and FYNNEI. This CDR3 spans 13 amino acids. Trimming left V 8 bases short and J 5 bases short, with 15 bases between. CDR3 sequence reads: CASGGGAQYGYTF. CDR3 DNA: TGTGCCAGCGGAGGGGGGGCTCAGTATGGCTACACCTTC.

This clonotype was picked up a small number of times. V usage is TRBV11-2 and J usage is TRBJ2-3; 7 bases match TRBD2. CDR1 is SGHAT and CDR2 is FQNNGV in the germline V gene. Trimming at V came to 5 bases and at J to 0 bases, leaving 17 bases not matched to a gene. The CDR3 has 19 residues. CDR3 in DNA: TGTGCCAGCAGCCTCACTGCTTCGACTAGCTCGAGTAGCACAGATACGCAGTATTTT. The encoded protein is CASSLTASTSSSSTDTQYF.

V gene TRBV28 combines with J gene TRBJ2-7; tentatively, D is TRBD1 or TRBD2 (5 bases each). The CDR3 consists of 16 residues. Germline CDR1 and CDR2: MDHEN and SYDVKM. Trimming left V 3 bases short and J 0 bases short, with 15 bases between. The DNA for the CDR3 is TGTGCCAGCAGTTTGGTTATTTGGGGGAGCTCCTACGAGCAGTACTTC. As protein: CASSLVIWGSSYEQYF.

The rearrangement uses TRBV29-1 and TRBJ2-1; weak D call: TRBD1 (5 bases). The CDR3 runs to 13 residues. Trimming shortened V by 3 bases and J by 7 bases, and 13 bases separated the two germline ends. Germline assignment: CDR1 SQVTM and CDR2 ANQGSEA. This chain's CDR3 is CSVEGREVNEQFF. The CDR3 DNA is TGCAGCGTTGAGGGCAGGGAAGTAAATGAGCAGTTCTTC.

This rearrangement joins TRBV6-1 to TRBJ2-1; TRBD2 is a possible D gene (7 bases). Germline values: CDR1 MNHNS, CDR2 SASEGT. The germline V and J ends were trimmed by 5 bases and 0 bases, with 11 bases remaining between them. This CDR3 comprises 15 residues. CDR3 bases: TGTGCCAGCAGTAGGGGGGGCCTCTCCTACAATGAGCAGTTCTTC. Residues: CASSRGGLSYNEQFF.